This T cell receptor (beta chain) was documented in a study of T-cell memory formation after mild COVID-19. This clonotype was detected only a few times. V was shortened by 7 bases and J by 0 bases, with 12 bases between the two germline ends. Germline loops: CDR1 SGHRS, CDR2 YFSETQ. The CDR3 totals 14 residues. TCRdb redid the calling of the 5' RACE reads with MiXCR, one entry per CDR3 protein. Among some 180,000 distinct CDR3 sequences listed, roughly 18% were seen once. This clonotype was obtained from a man aged 18 to 29 who had mild COVID-19 (a few samples of this study predate the infection). Cell type and time point are not known. This chain connects TRBV5-1 to TRBJ2-3; a possible D gene is TRBD1 (5 bases). The specimen was PBMCs or a T cell subset sorted from them (not recorded which). This CDR3 is CASGSGPSTDTQYF. CDR3 bases: TGCGCCAGCGGTTCAGGGCCTAGCACAGATACGCAGTATTTT.